This TCR beta chain is from a study of identical twins (dated by TCRdb to 2015 to 2016). General notes on the study: The study deep-sequenced TCR alpha and beta repertoires from monozygotic twins, unrelated adults of various ages and cord blood to test whether fetal clonotypes persist. To rule out contamination, replicate twin experiments were performed at different times with different library preparation protocols.

This clonotype occurred a few times. There is no known antigen for this receptor. Base qualities are missing; no much larger clone stands one base away. Libraries were made using 5' RACE. The instrument given in TCRdb is Illumina HiSeq 2000. A universal primer binding site was added through template switching, and the final cDNA carried a unique molecular identifier so that TCR cDNA molecules could be counted accurately. First-strand cDNA for TCR alpha and beta chains was synthesized from specific primers in the conserved constant-segment region. To control for contamination, each cDNA library was double barcoded with a SMART-Mk sample barcode plus Illumina barcodes. TruSeq adapter sequences, together with Illumina sample barcodes, were added in two successive PCR steps. The Illumina HiSeq platform was used with custom primers to sequence TCR alpha and beta cDNA libraries. The published analysis was carried out like this. MiGEC was used to process raw reads and extract unique molecular identifiers, and MiXCR was used to find CDR3 positions. Recombination models were inferred per individual with the repgenHMM and IGoR tools using an EM algorithm. Shared clonotypes were analyzed with the tcR package in R, and sharing was normalized by the product of cloneset sizes. Out-of-frame nonproductive sequences were analyzed to study raw recombination free of thymic and clonal selection effects. TCRdb ran its own pipeline on the public reads, namely fastp trimming at Q25 and MiXCR clone calling, and kept in-frame beta chains. Entries that share a CDR3 protein sequence are merged under the most common genes and DNA. The V and J calls were not made by the authors but by TCRdb's processing. Counted in this sample were approximately 1.8 million distinct CDR3 sequences; under 35% of them appeared once. Together, the top ten hold around 0.3% of the sample.

Every donor was a healthy Caucasian. A distance of 6 bases separates the germline ends of V and J, which lose 7 bases and 3 bases respectively. There are 11 amino acids in the CDR3, from cysteine to phenylalanine inclusive. Left in the record is the CDR3 DNA by itself, 33 bases read in frame from the first base. Paper-wide results and their limitations: Recombination models systematically underestimated out-of-frame TCR alpha sharing in monozygotic twins but agreed with sharing between unrelated individuals. In beta out-of-frame sequences, excess twin sharing was weaker, because having fewer shared sequences lowered the signal-to-noise ratio. Conclusions relied on cross-sectional statistical analysis, since the same donors could not be followed over many years. Zero-insertion analyses could be partly confounded by invariant T cells such as MAIT and iNKT, though diverse VJ usage argued against such confounding for most clonotypes. Abundant cord blood beta clonotypes carried fewer insertions; young adult naive repertoires showed a weaker similar trend, while memory repertoires showed none. Compared with coincidental sharing between unrelated individuals, out-of-frame TCR alpha sequences shared between twins showed an excess of sequences with low generation probability.

The receptor was isolated from a newborn girl in good health. The sample comprised cord blood. The V and J segments used are TRBV12-3 or TRBV12-4 and TRBJ2-5; a confident D gene designation cannot be given. CDR3 protein: CASTPKETQYF. The sequence in DNA is TGTGCCAGCACCCCAAAAGAGACCCAGTACTTC.